A selection of T cell receptor beta chains follows, all from one sample in a study of shared clonotypes between healthy human individuals. Generated by immunoSEQ multiplex PCR, the TCRdb table keeps only in-frame clones and is missing some. The sample yields under 2,500,000 clones, under 97% seen once. Input material: naive CD4+ T cells sorted from blood. All receptors come from a man younger than 35 in good health. Each CDR3 is given with its conserved first and last residue. A D gene is named only where the DNA matches it firmly. Only some rows state a clone size, as once, few, many or a class for expanded clones.

D: TRBD1
J: TRBJ1-4
size: NA
V: TRBV7-9
DNA: TGTGCCAGCAGCTCGAGTCTCCAGGGGGCGCGGGGTGAAAAACTGTTTTTT
CDR3: CASSSSLQGARGEKLFF

D: TRBD1
J: TRBJ2-7
size: NA
V: TRBV7-8
DNA: TGTGCCAGCAGAGACAGGGGGAGCAATTACGAGCAGTACTTC
CDR3: CASRDRGSNYEQYF

D: TRBD2
J: TRBJ2-1
size: NA
V: TRBV7-2
DNA: TGTGCCAGCAGCTTAACTGGATCAAGGACTAGCAATAATGAGCAGTTCTTC
CDR3: CASSLTGSRTSNNEQFF

D: NA
J: TRBJ2-7
size: NA
V: TRBV29-1
DNA: TGCAGCGTTGCCACAAGGTTGACCTACGAGCAGTACTTC
CDR3: CSVATRLTYEQYF

D: NA
J: TRBJ2-4
size: NA
V: TRBV19
DNA: TGTGCCAGTAGTGGGGTTACAGGATTTGACATTCAGTACTTC
CDR3: CASSGVTGFDIQYF

D: TRBD1
J: TRBJ2-2
size: NA
V: TRBV5-4
DNA: TGTGCCAGCAGCTTGGTCGGGACAGGGACCGGGGAGCTGTTTTTT
CDR3: CASSLVGTGTGELFF

D: TRBD2
J: TRBJ2-3
size: NA
V: TRBV29-1
DNA: TGCAGCGTTGAGCTGGGACTAGCGGGAGTAGCGCAGTATTTT
CDR3: CSVELGLAGVAQYF

D: NA
J: TRBJ1-1
size: NA
V: TRBV18
DNA: TGTGCCAGCTCACATGGGGCCTTATCTGAAGCTTTCTTT
CDR3: CASSHGALSEAFF

D: TRBD1
J: TRBJ1-2
size: NA
V: TRBV6-6
DNA: TGTGCCAGCAGATCGACAGGGGGCGGCTACACCTTC
CDR3: CASRSTGGGYTF

D: TRBD2
J: TRBJ2-7
size: NA
V: TRBV4-1
DNA: TGCGCCAGCAGCCGCGGGGAGCGGGGGGCCTACGAGCAGTACTTC
CDR3: CASSRGERGAYEQYF

D: TRBD1
J: TRBJ2-6
size: NA
V: TRBV5-8
DNA: TGTGCCAGCAGCTTCGGACAGGACCTAGTCCTGACTTTC
CDR3: CASSFGQDLVLTF

D: NA
J: TRBJ1-5
size: once
V: TRBV6-1
DNA: TGTGCCAGCAGTGAAGCCTCAGGGGTGGGTCAGCCCCAGCATTTT
CDR3: CASSEASGVGQPQHF

D: TRBD2
J: TRBJ2-2
size: NA
V: TRBV7-8
DNA: TGTGCCAGCAGCTTAGCGCTCGGTAGCGGGAGCACCGGGGAGCTGTTTTTT
CDR3: CASSLALGSGSTGELFF

D: TRBD2
J: TRBJ2-7
size: NA
V: TRBV5-1
DNA: TGCGCCAGCAGCGCGGGGGACCTTCGGAACGAGCAGTACTTC
CDR3: CASSAGDLRNEQYF

D: NA
J: TRBJ2-4
size: once
V: TRBV10-3
DNA: TGTGCCATCAGTAAGGATCAGCCTGGTGTGGGGAACATTCAGTACTTC
CDR3: CAISKDQPGVGNIQYF

D: NA
J: TRBJ1-4
size: NA
V: TRBV2
DNA: TGTGCCAGCAGTGGACAGTATAATGAAAAACTGTTTTTT
CDR3: CASSGQYNEKLFF

D: NA
J: TRBJ2-7
size: NA
V: TRBV18
DNA: TGTGCCAGCTCACGGTCCCGGGACCCAGCCTACGAGCAGTACTTC
CDR3: CASSRSRDPAYEQYF

D: TRBD1
J: TRBJ1-1
size: NA
V: TRBV5-1
DNA: TGCGCCAGCAGCTTGGACCGGACAGGAACGAACACTGAAGCTTTCTTT
CDR3: CASSLDRTGTNTEAFF

D: NA
J: TRBJ1-6
size: NA
V: TRBV15
DNA: TGTGCCACCAGCTCAGCCTACGGTTCACCCCTCCACTTT
CDR3: CATSSAYGSPLHF

D: NA
J: TRBJ1-1
size: NA
V: TRBV7-6
DNA: TGTGCCAGCAGCTTACGGGAATTTGGCACTGAAGCTTTCTTT
CDR3: CASSLREFGTEAFF

D: TRBD2
J: TRBJ2-1
size: NA
V: TRBV11-2
DNA: TGTGCCAGCAGCTTAGCCCTAGCGGGGCACAATGAGCAGTTCTTC
CDR3: CASSLALAGHNEQFF

D: TRBD1
J: TRBJ1-5
size: NA
V: TRBV7-3
DNA: TGTGCCAGCAGCTTAAATGGACAGGGGGATCAGCCCCAGCATTTT
CDR3: CASSLNGQGDQPQHF

D: TRBD1
J: TRBJ2-5
size: NA
V: TRBV7-9
DNA: TGTGCCAGCAGCTCGACAGGGGGCGCATGGACCCAGTACTTC
CDR3: CASSSTGGAWTQYF

D: NA
J: TRBJ1-5
size: NA
V: TRBV2
DNA: TGTGCCAGCAGCTACAGGCTAACAGAAAATCAGCCCCAGCATTTT
CDR3: CASSYRLTENQPQHF

D: NA
J: TRBJ1-5
size: NA
V: TRBV30
DNA: TGTGCCTGGAGCGACGGGCACAATCAGCCCCAGCATTTT
CDR3: CAWSDGHNQPQHF

D: TRBD1
J: TRBJ2-6
size: NA
V: TRBV14
DNA: TGTGCCAGCAGCACGACAGGGACTGGGGCCAACGTCCTGACTTTC
CDR3: CASSTTGTGANVLTF

D: TRBD1
J: TRBJ2-7
size: NA
V: TRBV18
DNA: TGTGCCAGCTCCCTCCCGGGACAGGGATACGAGCAGTACTTC
CDR3: CASSLPGQGYEQYF

D: NA
J: TRBJ1-2
size: NA
V: TRBV18
DNA: TGTGCCAGCTCACCACTGACAGAAACCTCCCCTAACTATGGCTACACCTTC
CDR3: CASSPLTETSPNYGYTF

D: NA
J: TRBJ2-3
size: NA
V: TRBV6-1
DNA: TGTGCCAGCAGGGTGGGCCTCACAGATACGCAGTATTTT
CDR3: CASRVGLTDTQYF

D: TRBD1
J: TRBJ1-6
size: NA
V: TRBV19
DNA: TGTGCCAGTAGTATGGACAGGGTAACACCCCTCCACTTT
CDR3: CASSMDRVTPLHF

D: TRBD2
J: TRBJ2-5
size: NA
V: TRBV18
DNA: TGTGCCAGCTCACCCGGTGTAGCGGGGCAAGAGACCCAGTACTTC
CDR3: CASSPGVAGQETQYF

D: NA
J: TRBJ1-4
size: NA
V: TRBV5-1
DNA: TGCGCCAGCAGCTTGGGACAGATTAATGAAAAACTGTTTTTT
CDR3: CASSLGQINEKLFF

D: TRBD2
J: TRBJ2-3
size: NA
V: TRBV4-3
DNA: TGCGCCAGCAGCCAAGGACTAGCGGGAGATACGCAGTATTTT
CDR3: CASSQGLAGDTQYF

D: NA
J: TRBJ1-4
size: once
V: TRBV6-5
DNA: TGTGCCAGCAGTTACTCGAGGAATACTAATGAAAAACTGTTTTTT
CDR3: CASSYSRNTNEKLFF

D: NA
J: TRBJ2-3
size: NA
V: TRBV12-5
DNA: TGTGCTAGTGCCATGGAGAGGGCCGCAGATACGCAGTATTTT
CDR3: CASAMERAADTQYF

D: NA
J: TRBJ2-1
size: NA
V: TRBV10-3
DNA: TGTGCCATCAGTGTGTCTCGGGGGGCCAATGAGCAGTTCTTC
CDR3: CAISVSRGANEQFF

D: NA
J: TRBJ1-1
size: NA
V: TRBV27
DNA: TGTGCCAGCAGTTTAACAGTCCTACACACTGAAGCTTTCTTT
CDR3: CASSLTVLHTEAFF

D: TRBD2
J: TRBJ2-5
size: once
V: TRBV7-9
DNA: TGTGCCAGCAGCCCCAGCGGGAGCGGGGAGACCCAGTACTTC
CDR3: CASSPSGSGETQYF

D: TRBD2
J: TRBJ2-7
size: once
V: TRBV5-4
DNA: TGTGCCAGCAGCTCCCGGACTAGCGGGAGGAGGGGGCAGTACTTC
CDR3: CASSSRTSGRRGQYF

D: TRBD2
J: TRBJ2-3
size: NA
V: TRBV7-3
DNA: TGTGCCAGCAGCTCAGGACTAGCGGGGGGGCTAAATACGCAGTATTTT
CDR3: CASSSGLAGGLNTQYF

D: NA
J: TRBJ1-2
size: NA
V: TRBV19
DNA: TGTGCCAGTAGTATAGATGGAGGCTATGGCTACACCTTC
CDR3: CASSIDGGYGYTF

D: NA
J: TRBJ1-6
size: NA
V: TRBV5-1
DNA: TGCGCCAGCAGACGACAGGAGAATAATTCACCCCTCCACTTT
CDR3: CASRRQENNSPLHF

D: TRBD1
J: TRBJ2-1
size: once
V: TRBV5-4
DNA: TGTGCCAGCAGCGGCGATGGAACAGGGGGGCGGAATGAGCAGTTCTTC
CDR3: CASSGDGTGGRNEQFF

D: NA
J: TRBJ1-5
size: NA
V: TRBV6-1
DNA: TGTGCCAGCAGTGAAGTATCCCGGAGCAATCAGCCCCAGCATTTT
CDR3: CASSEVSRSNQPQHF

D: TRBD1
J: TRBJ2-3
size: NA
V: TRBV25-1
DNA: TGTGCCAGCAGTTTTGTCCCGGGACAGGGATCAGATACGCAGTATTTT
CDR3: CASSFVPGQGSDTQYF

D: NA
J: TRBJ2-7
size: NA
V: TRBV15
DNA: TGTGCCACCAGCAGAGGCCAACCAACCTACGAGCAGTACTTC
CDR3: CATSRGQPTYEQYF

D: NA
J: TRBJ2-3
size: NA
V: TRBV28
DNA: TGTGCCAGCATCGTGGCCAACGTCCCCGATACGCAGTATTTT
CDR3: CASIVANVPDTQYF

D: NA
J: TRBJ2-2
size: NA
V: TRBV2
DNA: TGTGCCAGCAGTCCGCCGGGTTTCACCGGGGAGCTGTTTTTT
CDR3: CASSPPGFTGELFF

D: NA
J: TRBJ1-2
size: NA
V: TRBV27
DNA: TGTGCCAGCAGTTGGGGCAGCCTCTATGGCTACACCTTC
CDR3: CASSWGSLYGYTF

D: TRBD1
J: TRBJ1-2
size: NA
V: TRBV20-1
DNA: TGCAGTGCCAAGGGACAGGGGGGCTACACCTTC
CDR3: CSAKGQGGYTF

D: TRBD1
J: TRBJ1-3
size: NA
V: TRBV2
DNA: TGTGCCAGCAGTGGGCGGGGACAGGCCTCTGGAAACACCATATATTTT
CDR3: CASSGRGQASGNTIYF

D: TRBD1
J: TRBJ2-7
size: NA
V: TRBV7-9
DNA: TGTGCCAGCAGTGGACAGGGCTCCTACGAGCAGTACTTC
CDR3: CASSGQGSYEQYF

D: NA
J: TRBJ2-7
size: once
V: TRBV4-1
DNA: TGCGCCAGCAGCCTCACTCTCATACAGGAGAGCTCCTACGAGCAGTACTTC
CDR3: CASSLTLIQESSYEQYF

D: TRBD1
J: TRBJ1-6
size: NA
V: TRBV5-1
DNA: TGCGCCAGCAGCCACGGACAGGGCCTTAATTCACCCCTCCACTTT
CDR3: CASSHGQGLNSPLHF

D: TRBD1
J: TRBJ2-4
size: NA
V: TRBV5-1
DNA: TGCGCCAGCAGCGAAAACAGGGGAGCCAAAAACATTCAGTACTTC
CDR3: CASSENRGAKNIQYF

D: NA
J: TRBJ2-2
size: NA
V: TRBV9
DNA: TGTGCCAGCAGCGTAGATCTACTTGACACCGGGGAGCTGTTTTTT
CDR3: CASSVDLLDTGELFF